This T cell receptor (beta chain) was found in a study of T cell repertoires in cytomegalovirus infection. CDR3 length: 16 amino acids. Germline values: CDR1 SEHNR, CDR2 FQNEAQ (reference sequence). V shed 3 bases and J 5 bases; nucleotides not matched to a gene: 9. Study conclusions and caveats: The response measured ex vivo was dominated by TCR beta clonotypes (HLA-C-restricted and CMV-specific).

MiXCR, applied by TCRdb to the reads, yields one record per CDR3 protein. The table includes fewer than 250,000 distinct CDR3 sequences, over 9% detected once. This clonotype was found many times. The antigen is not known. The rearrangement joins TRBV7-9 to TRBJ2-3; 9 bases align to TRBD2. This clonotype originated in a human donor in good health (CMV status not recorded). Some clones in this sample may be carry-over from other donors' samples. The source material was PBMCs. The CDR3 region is CASSFFGLATLDTQYF. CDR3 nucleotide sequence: TGTGCCAGCAGCTTTTTTGGACTAGCGACCCTAGATACGCAGTATTTT.